The 25 T cell receptor beta chains presented below share a single source sample, sequenced in a study of blood T cells in healthy people across ages. Using a J-beta primer mix together with a sample-barcoded 5' primer, a second PCR was run for roughly 6 to 12 cycles. TCRdb re-called the 5' RACE reads with MiXCR, one entry per CDR3 protein. The repertoire has some 890,000 distinct CDR3 sequences, 25% to 35% of them found once; the top ten carry about 9.4%. The same data also contributed to another study, on T cells of mothers and their children.

The sample consisted of blood. The source is a woman aged 40 to 50 in good health.

With regard to this clonotype: The germline gene is not matched at one end of the junction; a read error may be the cause. The chain is built from TRBV13 and TRBJ1-2, with 11 bases aligning to TRBD1. The CDR3 is 15 residues long. Germline lookup yields CDR1 PRHDT and CDR2 FYEKMQ (reference sequence). CDR3 residues: CANSLGTGGTYGYTF. The CDR3 bases are TGTGCCAACAGCTTAGGGACAGGGGGAACTTATGGCTACACCTTC. The complete variable domain, with remaining parts taken from reference TRBV13 and TRBJ1-2, reads AAGVIQSPRHLIKEKRETATLKCYPIPRHDTVYWYQQGPGQDPQFLISFYEKMQSDKGSIPDRFSAQQFSDYHSELNMSSLELGDSALYFCANSLGTGGTYGYTFGSGTRLTVV.

This clonotype came up a few times. V is TRBV6-5 and J is TRBJ1-4; D might be TRBD1 (5 bases). There are 16 residues in the CDR3. Germline V gene data show CDR1 as MNHEY and CDR2 as SVGAGI. With 6 bases removed from V and 4 bases from J, the gap between germline ends came to 18 bases. This CDR3 is CASRVTASSGNEKLFF. The CDR3 bases are TGTGCCAGCAGGGTGACAGCTAGTTCCGGTAATGAAAAACTGTTTTTT.

This clonotype was found a few times. The germline gene is not matched at one end of the junction; a read error may be the cause. The V and J genes are TRBV12-3 or TRBV12-4 and TRBJ1-6; D gene unclear. The CDR3 is made up of 15 amino acids. The DNA of the CDR3 is TGTGCCGGCAGTGGTGGCAGTCCGTTTAATTCACCCCTCCACTTT. Protein sequence: CAGSGGSPFNSPLHF.

This sequence joins TRBV20-1 and TRBJ1-1; the D gene is possibly TRBD1 (5 bases). The CDR3 contains 15 residues. V was cut by 2 bases and J by 1 base, with 14 bases left in between. Per germline, CDR1 DFQATT and CDR2 SNEGSKA (reference sequence). CDR3: CSARTPREENTEAFF. The CDR3 nucleotides read TGCAGTGCTAGAACCCCCAGGGAGGAGAACACTGAAGCTTTCTTT.

This clonotype was picked up many times. The chain recombines TRBV19 with TRBJ2-1; 11 bases fit TRBD2. The germline gives CDR1 LNHDA, CDR2 SQIVND (reference sequence). The length of the CDR3 is 17 residues. V shed 3 bases, J shed 3 bases, and the junction held 7 bases outside the gene matches. CDR3 protein: CASSILTSGGYYNEQFF. The CDR3 DNA reads as TGTGCCAGTAGTATTCTAACTAGCGGGGGATACTACAATGAGCAGTTCTTC.

This chain connects TRBV4-3 to TRBJ1-4; 7 positions match TRBD1. Germline CDR1 LGHNA, CDR2 YSLEER. V dropped 2 bases and J dropped 7; count of bases not matched to a gene: 19. The CDR3 loop spans 19 amino acids. CDR3 DNA: TGCGCCAGCAGCCAAAATCACCAAACCGAGACAGGGATCGGTGAAAAACTGTTTTTT. It is translated as CASSQNHQTETGIGEKLFF.

This clonotype was counted ten times or more. This chain links TRBV10-3 with TRBJ1-2; TRBD1 matches at 8 bases. The germline V gene encodes CDR1 ENHRY and CDR2 SYGVKD. J was trimmed by 3 bases and V by 0 bases; bases with no gene match: 0. The CDR3 runs 14 residues. The CDR3 protein is CAISESTGDYGYTF. CDR3 DNA sequence: TGTGCCATCAGTGAGTCGACAGGGGACTATGGCTACACCTTC.

This clonotype was detected a few times. This chain uses TRBV28 with TRBJ2-5; D ambiguous. Trimming cost V 2 bases and J 6 bases, with 13 bases left between them. The CDR3 spans 14 residues. Germline values: CDR1 MDHEN, CDR2 SYDVKM. CDR3 in DNA: TGTGCCAGCAGTTTACCTGACGGCCACCAGACCCAGTACTTC. It encodes CASSLPDGHQTQYF.

V is TRBV7-6 and J is TRBJ2-7; TRBD2 agrees at 8 bases. V lost 5 bases to trimming and J lost 0 bases; unmatched junction nucleotides: 12. This CDR3 spans 17 amino acids. The germline gives CDR1 SGHVS, CDR2 FNYEAQ. CDR3 nucleotides: TGTGCCAGCAGCACCAACGGGGGCGGGGGGACCTCCTACGAGCAGTACTTC. Amino acids: CASSTNGGGGTSYEQYF.

This clonotype was observed at least ten times. The rearrangement links TRBV12-3 or TRBV12-4 to TRBJ2-3; D assignment may be TRBD1 or TRBD2 (6 bases each). The CDR3 totals 16 residues. Trimming stripped 6 bases from V and 4 bases from J, with 20 bases between. CDR3 amino acids: CASRHGGLPPADTQYF. The DNA of the CDR3 is TGTGCCAGCAGGCATGGGGGGCTCCCCCCCGCAGATACGCAGTATTTT.

The CDR3 here is CASSLAMGNAYEKLFF. CDR3 nucleotides: TGTGCCAGCAGCTTAGCGATGGGGAATGCCTATGAAAAACTGTTTTTT. This sequence joins TRBV7-2 and TRBJ1-4; D is uncertain. CDR1 is SGHTA, CDR2 FQGNSA, per germline. V was pared by 0 bases and J by 6 bases, with 14 bases between. This CDR3 is built from 16 residues. The complete variable domain, with remaining parts taken from reference TRBV7-2 and TRBJ1-4, reads GAGVSQSPSNKVTEKGKDVELRCDPISGHTALYWYRQSLGQGLEFLIYFQGNSAPDKSGLPSDRFSAERTGGSVSTLTIQRTQQEDSAVYLCASSLAMGNAYEKLFFGSGTQLSVL.

This clonotype occurred a few times. V gene TRBV15 combines with J gene TRBJ2-7; 10 nucleotides agree with TRBD1. Germline CDR1 reads LNHNV; CDR2 reads YYDKDF (reference sequence). The J segment lost 3 bases and the V segment lost 3 bases, leaving 8 bases of the junction unmatched. This CDR3 region has 16 residues. CDR3 nucleotide sequence: TGTGCCACCAGCAGGGGGACAGGGGAGATAAGCTACGAGCAGTACTTC. Translating gives CATSRGTGEISYEQYF.

V gene TRBV7-9 combines with J gene TRBJ2-3, with D perhaps matching TRBD2 (5 bases). Trimming removed 5 bases from V and 4 bases from J, with 13 bases in between. The CDR3 has 14 amino acids. Germline-derived CDR1 and CDR2 are SEHNR and FQNEAQ (reference sequence). CDR3 sequence: CASSPRLEADTQYF. The DNA for the CDR3 is TGTGCCAGCAGCCCTAGACTGGAGGCAGATACGCAGTATTTT.

This clonotype was seen ten or more times. J is TRBJ2-7 and V is TRBV9, with D possibly being TRBD2 (5 bases). This CDR3 has 14 residues. Germline CDR1 reads SGDLS; CDR2 reads YYNGEE. V lost 1 base and J 0 bases, leaving 8 bases between the germline ends. CDR3 coding DNA: TGTGCCAGCAGCGTAACGGGAAGCTCCTACGAGCAGTACTTC. This encodes CASSVTGSSYEQYF.

This clonotype was seen at least ten times. The genes are TRBV7-2 and TRBJ2-1; 11 nucleotides agree with TRBD2. From germline, CDR1 is SGHTA and CDR2 FQGNSA. The CDR3 runs 15 residues. Trimming at V came to 5 bases and at J to 4 bases, leaving 4 bases not matched to a gene. The CDR3 spells CASSATSGVYNEQFF. CDR3 DNA: TGTGCCAGCAGCGCGACTAGCGGGGTTTACAATGAGCAGTTCTTC.

This clonotype was counted only a few times. The junction departs from the called germline gene at one end, perhaps through a read error. This chain links TRBV7-2 with TRBJ2-7; D gene ambiguous. The CDR3 runs 12 residues. CDR1 SGHTA and CDR2 FQGNSA come from the germline V gene. The CDR3 is CAGSPALNEQYF. In nucleotides, the CDR3 is TGTGCCGGCAGCCCCGCCCTTAACGAGCAGTACTTC.

Details on this clonotype: The junction differs from germline at one of its ends, possibly a read error. This chain connects TRBV7-7 to TRBJ2-5, with 8 bases aligning to TRBD1. The germline gives CDR1 SSHAT, CDR2 FNYEAQ (reference sequence). The CDR3 is 14 residues long. The CDR3 loop reads CASSQGQEKETQYF. In nucleotides, the CDR3 is TGTGCTAGCAGCCAGGGACAGGAGAAAGAGACCCAGTACTTC. The full variable domain, in which reference TRBV7-7 and TRBJ2-5 provide the parts outside the CDR3, is GAGVSQSPRYKVTKRGQDVTLRCDPISSHATLYWYQQALGQGPEFLTYFNYEAQPDKSGLPSDRFSAERPEGSISTLTIQRTEQRDSAMYRCASSQGQEKETQYFGPGTRLLVL.

Turning to this clonotype: A read error may explain this, as a much larger clone is one base away. The chain links TRBV7-2 to TRBJ2-7; D perhaps matches TRBD2 (5 bases). This CDR3 region has 15 residues. The germline CDR1 and CDR2 sequences are SGHTA and FQGNSA. The CDR3 DNA reads TGTGCCGGCAGCTTAGGTCTCCACGGGACCTACGAGCAGTACTTC. Protein: CAGSLGLHGTYEQYF.

This chain connects TRBV12-3 or TRBV12-4 to TRBJ2-1, with D maybe TRBD1 (6 bases). The CDR3 covers 13 residues. The ends were cut back, 3 bases at V and 7 bases at J, with 10 bases in the middle. DNA for the CDR3: TGTGCCAGCAGTTTCCACACAGGGAATGAGCAGTTCTTC. Translating gives CASSFHTGNEQFF.

Of note for this clonotype: An end of the junction differs from the germline gene, which may be a read error. The V call is TRBV7-2, the J call TRBJ2-3; 9 nucleotides match TRBD2. Germline CDR1 SGHTA, CDR2 FQGNSA. This CDR3 region has 16 residues. The DNA of the CDR3 is TGTGCCAACAGCTTAGGGCTAGCGGGGTACACAGATACGCAGTATTTT. Translating it yields CANSLGLAGYTDTQYF.

A note on this clonotype: This may stem from a read error, because a much larger clone lies one nucleotide away. V and J are TRBV20-1 and TRBJ2-1; 11 bases fit TRBD2. The J call could be wrong; TRBJ2-7 is a better fit for the DNA end. Germline V gene data show CDR1 as DFQATT and CDR2 as SNEGSKA (reference sequence). The CDR3 is 15 residues long. In DNA, the CDR3 is TGCAGTGCTGAAGATGGGACTAGCGGATACAATGAGCAGTACTTC. It encodes CSAEDGTSGYNEQYF.

This clonotype was seen only a few times. The rearrangement joins TRBV4-2 to TRBJ2-2, with 9 nucleotides matching TRBD2. The CDR3 contains 15 residues. V lost 0 bases, J lost 8 bases, and 4 bases stayed unmatched. The germline V gene has CDR1 LGHNA and CDR2 YNFKEQ. The CDR3 nucleotides read TGTGCCAGCAGCCAAGATTGGCTAGCGGGGGGGGAGCTGTTTTTT. Translated, it gives CASSQDWLAGGELFF.

This chain links TRBV2 with TRBJ2-5, with D perhaps TRBD1 (7 bases). The germline V gene has CDR1 SNHLY and CDR2 FYNNEI. V shed 7 bases and J shed 6 bases, with 12 bases lying between them. The CDR3 consists of 12 residues. The chain's CDR3 is CASTRGAQTQYF. The CDR3 DNA follows: TGTGCCAGCACCAGGGGGGCCCAGACCCAGTACTTC.

This clonotype was detected many times. The chain combines TRBV25-1 with TRBJ2-5; unclear D gene. Germline-derived CDR1 and CDR2 are MGHDK and SYGVNS. CDR3 length: 13 amino acids. V was cut by 0 bases and J by 3 bases, with 5 bases left in between. The CDR3 here is CASSEYREETQYF. The DNA for the CDR3 is TGTGCCAGCAGTGAATATCGGGAAGAGACCCAGTACTTC.

This clonotype was recorded many times. The CDR3 bases are TGTGCCAGCACCTGGGACATTAGTATGTCGAATTCACCCCTCCACTTT. Amino acids: CASTWDISMSNSPLHF. The chain recombines TRBV2 with TRBJ1-6; D perhaps matches TRBD1 (6 bases). V lost 7 bases, J lost 7 bases, and 20 bases lay in between. Germline assignment: CDR1 SNHLY and CDR2 FYNNEI. The CDR3 runs 16 residues.